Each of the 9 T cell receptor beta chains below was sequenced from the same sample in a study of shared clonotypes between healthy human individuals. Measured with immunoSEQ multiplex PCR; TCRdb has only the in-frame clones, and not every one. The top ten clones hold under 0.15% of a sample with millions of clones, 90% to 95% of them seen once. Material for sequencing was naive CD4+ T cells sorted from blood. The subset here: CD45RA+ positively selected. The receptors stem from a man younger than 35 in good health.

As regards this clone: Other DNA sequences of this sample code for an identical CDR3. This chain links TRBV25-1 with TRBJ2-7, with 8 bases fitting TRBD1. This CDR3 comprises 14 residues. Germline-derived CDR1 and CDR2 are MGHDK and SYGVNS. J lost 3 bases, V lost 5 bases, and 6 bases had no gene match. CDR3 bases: TGTGCCAGCAGTCTACAGGGGGATTACTACGAGCAGTACTTC. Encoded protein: CASSLQGDYYEQYF.

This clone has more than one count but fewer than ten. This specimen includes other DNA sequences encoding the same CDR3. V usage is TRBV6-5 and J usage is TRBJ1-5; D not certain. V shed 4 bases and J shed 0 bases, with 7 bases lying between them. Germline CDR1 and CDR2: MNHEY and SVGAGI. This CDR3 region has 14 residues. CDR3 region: CASSSGYSNQPQHF. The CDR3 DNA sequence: TGTGCCAGCAGTTCCGGGTATAGCAATCAGCCCCAGCATTTT.

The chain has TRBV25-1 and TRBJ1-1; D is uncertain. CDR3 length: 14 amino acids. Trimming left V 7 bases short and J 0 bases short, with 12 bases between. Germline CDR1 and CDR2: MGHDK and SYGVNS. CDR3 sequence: CASIGANMNTEAFF. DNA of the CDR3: TGTGCCAGCATTGGAGCAAACATGAACACTGAAGCTTTCTTT.

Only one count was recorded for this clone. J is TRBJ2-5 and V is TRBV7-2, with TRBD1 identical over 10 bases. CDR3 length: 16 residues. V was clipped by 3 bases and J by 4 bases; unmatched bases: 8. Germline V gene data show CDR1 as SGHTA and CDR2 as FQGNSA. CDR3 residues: CASSLWYDRGRETQYF. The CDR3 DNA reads TGTGCCAGCAGCTTGTGGTATGACAGGGGGCGAGAGACCCAGTACTTC.

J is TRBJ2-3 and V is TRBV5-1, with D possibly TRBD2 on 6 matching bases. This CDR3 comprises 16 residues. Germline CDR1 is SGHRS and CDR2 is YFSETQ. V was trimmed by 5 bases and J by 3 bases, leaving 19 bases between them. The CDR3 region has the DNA TGCGCCAGCAGGCCCCTCACCCCTCTAGCGACAGATACGCAGTATTTT. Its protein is CASRPLTPLATDTQYF. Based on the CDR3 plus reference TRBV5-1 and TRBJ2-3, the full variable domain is KAGVTQTPRYLIKTRGQQVTLSCSPISGHRSVSWYQQTPGQGLQFLFEYFSETQRNKGNFPGRFSGRQFSNSRSEMNVSTLELGDSALYLCASRPLTPLATDTQYFGPGTRLTVL.

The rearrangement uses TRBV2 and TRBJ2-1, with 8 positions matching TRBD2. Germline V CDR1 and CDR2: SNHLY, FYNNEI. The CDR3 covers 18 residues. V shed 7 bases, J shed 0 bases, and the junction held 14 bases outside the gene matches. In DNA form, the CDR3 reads TGTGCCAGCACCGGCACTAGCGGAGATGTAAGCTCCTACAATGAGCAGTTCTTC. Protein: CASTGTSGDVSSYNEQFF.

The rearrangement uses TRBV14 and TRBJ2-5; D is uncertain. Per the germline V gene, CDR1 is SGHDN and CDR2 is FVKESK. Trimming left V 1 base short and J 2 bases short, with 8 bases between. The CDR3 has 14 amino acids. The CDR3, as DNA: TGTGCCAGCAGCCAAGGGCTGAATCAAGAGACCCAGTACTTC. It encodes CASSQGLNQETQYF.

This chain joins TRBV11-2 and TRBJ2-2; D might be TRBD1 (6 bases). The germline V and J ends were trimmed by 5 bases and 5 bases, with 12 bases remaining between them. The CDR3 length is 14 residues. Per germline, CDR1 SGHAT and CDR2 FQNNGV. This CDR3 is CASSTDRLTGELFF. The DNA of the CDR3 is TGTGCCAGCAGCACGGACAGATTAACCGGGGAGCTGTTTTTT.

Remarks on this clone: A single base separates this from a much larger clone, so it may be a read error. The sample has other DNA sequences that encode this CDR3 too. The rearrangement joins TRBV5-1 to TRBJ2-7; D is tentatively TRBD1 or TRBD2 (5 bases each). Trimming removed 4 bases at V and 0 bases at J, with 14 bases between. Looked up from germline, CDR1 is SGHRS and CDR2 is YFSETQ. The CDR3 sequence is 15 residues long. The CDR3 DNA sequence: TGCGCCAGCAGCCCGGGGACCAGCACCTCCTACGAGCAGTACTTC. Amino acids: CASSPGTSTSYEQYF. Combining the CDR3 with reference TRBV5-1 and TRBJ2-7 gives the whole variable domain KAGVTQTPRYLIKTRGQQVTLSCSPISGHRSVSWYQQTPGQGLQFLFEYFSETQRNKGNFPGRFSGRQFSNSRSEMNVSTLELGDSALYLCASSPGTSTSYEQYFGPGTRLTVT.